Presented here are 28 T cell receptor beta chains from one specimen sequenced in a study of CD8+CD57+ T cells in acquired aplastic anemia (dated by TCRdb to between 2018 and 2020). Sequenced on an Illumina HiSeq 2000. Genomic DNA served as template for TCR beta VDJ combination and CDR3 sequence profiling. The public reads were reanalyzed by TCRdb: fastp trimming at Q25, MiXCR alignment, in-frame beta chains only. Here each entry gathers all rows of one CDR3 protein and keeps the most common genes and DNA. The sample data list about 62,000 distinct CDR3 sequences, and 45% to 70% of these were observed just once. Of the sample, 2.5% is held by the ten largest clones. Sequences were obtained from sorted CD4+, CD8+, or CD8+CD57+ T cells (not recorded which) from PBMCs. The receptors shown here come from a human donor in good health, serving as a control.

The gene calls are TRBV7-8 and TRBJ2-7, with 8 bases matching TRBD2. Germline V CDR1 and CDR2: SGHVS, FQNEAQ. With V trimmed by 4 bases and J by 7 bases, 3 bases remained unmatched. The CDR3 covers 12 residues. The CDR3 here is CASSSGTREQYV. CDR3 in DNA: TGTGCCAGCAGCTCAGGGACTAGGGAGCAGTACGTC.

This clonotype was detected ten times or more. The chain recombines TRBV20-1 with TRBJ2-3; D not resolved. Trimming cost V 5 bases and J 2 bases, with 5 bases left between them. Germline CDR1 and CDR2: DFQATT and SNEGSKA (reference sequence). This CDR3 has 11 residues. The CDR3 protein is CSAGDTDTQYF. CDR3 DNA sequence: TGCAGTGCTGGGGACACAGATACGCAGTATTTT.

The chain is built from TRBV7-2 and TRBJ2-1, with 13 bases that match TRBD2. Trimming took 0 bases from V and 4 from J; bases not matched to a gene: 0. The CDR3 loop spans 16 amino acids. CDR1 is SGHTA and CDR2 is FQGNSA in the germline V gene. The CDR3 loop reads CASSLAGLAGYNEQFF. For the CDR3, the DNA is TGTGCCAGCAGCTTAGCGGGACTAGCGGGATACAATGAGCAGTTCTTC.

This clonotype was counted ten times or more. The CDR3 DNA follows: TGCAGTGCTGGTAGCGGGCCCTTCGATGAGCAGTTCTTC. Encoded protein: CSAGSGPFDEQFF. The J gene is TRBJ2-1, the V gene TRBV20-1, with 7 bases matching TRBD2. The CDR3 is made up of 13 amino acids. CDR1 is DFQATT and CDR2 is SNEGSKA in the germline V gene (reference sequence). Unmatched junction bases numbered 9, after V lost 5 bases and J lost 8 bases.

V usage is TRBV20-1 and J usage is TRBJ2-3; D remains ambiguous. Trimming removed 7 bases at V and 0 bases at J, with 11 bases between. Germline loops: CDR1 DFQATT, CDR2 SNEGSKA (reference sequence). CDR3 length: 13 amino acids. The CDR3 DNA reads TGCAGTGTGAGAAGCGTTAGCACAGATACGCAGTATTTT. This gives the protein CSVRSVSTDTQYF.

The rearrangement uses TRBV25-1 and TRBJ1-2; D not resolved. The CDR3 is 13 amino acids. Between the trimmed V and J ends, which lost 1 base and 4 bases, there was a span of 7 bases. Germline-derived CDR1 and CDR2 are MGHDK and SYGVNS. CDR3 DNA sequence: TGTGCCAGCAGTGAATTGGATAGCTATGGCTACACCTTC. As protein: CASSELDSYGYTF.

Many counts were recorded for this clonotype. This chain connects TRBV12-3 or TRBV12-4 to TRBJ2-5; D gene unclear. There are 14 residues in the CDR3. V shed 1 base and J shed 1 base, with 7 bases lying between them. In DNA, the CDR3 is TGTGCCAGCAGTTTAGGGGCAGGCCAAGAGACCCAGTACTTC. Its translation: CASSLGAGQETQYF.

At least ten counts were recorded for this clonotype. V is TRBV6-2 or TRBV6-3 and J is TRBJ1-1; 7 nucleotides align to TRBD1. This CDR3 has 15 residues. The germline V gene has CDR1 MNHEY and CDR2 SVGEGT. The ends lost 5 bases at V and 1 base at J; junction bases unmatched: 7. As DNA, the CDR3 is TGTGCCAGCAGTAGCTCAGGGGGACGGAACACTGAAGCTTTCTTT. The encoded protein is CASSSSGGRNTEAFF.

The sample holds many counts of this clonotype. The chain employs TRBV7-6 and TRBJ1-1, with 8 bases fitting TRBD1. The germline CDR1 and CDR2 sequences are SGHVS and FNYEAQ. Trimming took 1 base from V and 5 from J; bases not matched to a gene: 12. This CDR3 contains 17 residues. Written as DNA, the CDR3 is TGTGCCAGCAGCTTAGTAACCACGGGACAGGCGGTAACTGAAGCTTTCTTT. Translating gives CASSLVTTGQAVTEAFF.

This chain's CDR3 is CASSSGGGRGKYTQYF. As DNA, the CDR3 is TGTGCCAGCAGTTCCGGTGGTGGGCGGGGGAAGTATACGCAGTATTTT. The chain recombines TRBV11-1 with TRBJ2-3; 7 nucleotides align to TRBD2. Per the germline V gene, CDR1 is SGHAT and CDR2 is FQDESV (reference sequence). Trimming at V came to 6 bases and at J to 7 bases, leaving 16 bases not matched to a gene. The CDR3 is 16 amino acids.

The sample holds many counts of this clonotype. The J gene is TRBJ1-1, the V gene TRBV6-6; possible D gene TRBD1, 5 bases. There are 14 residues in the CDR3. Germline V CDR1 and CDR2: MNHNY, SVGAGI (reference sequence). V was shortened by 4 bases and J by 6 bases, with 15 bases between the two germline ends. Here the CDR3 reads CASSSLLGASEAFF. CDR3 nucleotides: TGTGCCAGCAGTTCCTTGTTAGGGGCATCTGAAGCTTTCTTT.

This rearrangement joins TRBV12-3 or TRBV12-4 to TRBJ2-1; D might be TRBD1 (6 bases). Trimming pared 2 bases from V and 5 bases from J, leaving 28 bases between. This CDR3 is 20 amino acids long. CDR3 in amino acids: CASSLPGQSCISSANNEQFF. In nucleotides, the CDR3 is TGTGCCAGCAGTTTACCGGGACAATCCTGTATATCGTCCGCGAACAATGAGCAGTTCTTC.

V and J are TRBV24-1 and TRBJ1-5; weak D call: TRBD1 (6 bases). This CDR3 is 15 amino acids long. Germline V gives CDR1 KGHDR, CDR2 SFDVKD. The V gene lost 6 bases and the J gene lost 2 bases, with 13 bases spanning the gap. In nucleotides, the CDR3 is TGTGCCACCAGTCCCTCAGGGGAAGGCAATCAGCCCCAGCATTTT. The encoded protein is CATSPSGEGNQPQHF.

The rearrangement joins TRBV2 to TRBJ1-5; D is undetermined. The CDR3 loop spans 15 amino acids. Germline assignment: CDR1 SNHLY and CDR2 FYNNEI. Trimming cost V 3 bases and J 0 bases, with 9 bases left between them. The CDR3 loop reads CASSDRVLSNQPQHF. The DNA of the CDR3 is TGTGCCAGCAGTGATCGGGTCCTTAGCAATCAGCCCCAGCATTTT.

This clonotype came up many times. This rearrangement joins TRBV19 to TRBJ1-1, with no clear D. This CDR3 is built from 15 residues. Per germline, CDR1 LNHDA and CDR2 SQIVND (reference sequence). Trimming pared 3 bases from V and 2 bases from J, leaving 13 bases between. For the CDR3, the DNA is TGTGCCAGTAGTATTGGGTCCAGCCTCAACACTGAAGCTTTCTTT. It encodes CASSIGSSLNTEAFF.

As regards this clonotype: Since no conserved phenylalanine or tryptophan closes the CDR3, a read error is the likely cause. The chain has TRBV20-1 and TRBJ1-1, with D possibly being TRBD1 (5 bases). This CDR3 comprises 12 residues. CDR1 is DFQATT and CDR2 is SNEGSKA in the germline V gene (reference sequence). In DNA, the CDR3 is TGCAGTGCCCCGGCAGGGAACACTGGAGCTTTCCTT. Protein product: CSAPAGNTGAFL.

The rearrangement uses TRBV19 and TRBJ2-3, with 9 bases fitting TRBD1. With 5 bases clipped from V and 4 bases from J, the junction kept 10 bases outside the gene matches. Germline V gene sequence: CDR1 LNHDA, CDR2 SQIVND (reference sequence). The CDR3 totals 16 residues. CDR3 DNA: TGTGCCAGTAGTCCTGGGACAGGGCGGTCGTCAGATACGCAGTATTTT. Amino acid sequence: CASSPGTGRSSDTQYF.

This clonotype was seen repeatedly, ten times or more. The rearrangement joins TRBV20-1 to TRBJ1-1; 9 bases are a match to TRBD1. J gave up 1 base and V 1 base, and 10 bases lay outside the gene matches. The CDR3 covers 17 residues. From germline, CDR1 is DFQATT and CDR2 SNEGSKA (reference sequence). CDR3 sequence: CSARGFNRQGGNTEAFF. CDR3 DNA: TGCAGTGCTAGAGGTTTCAATCGACAGGGGGGGAACACTGAAGCTTTCTTT.

Note on this clonotype: Just one base apart from a much larger clone, this may be a read error. Because the CDR3 is missing its conserved closing phenylalanine or tryptophan, this is likely a read error. V usage is TRBV6-5 and J usage is TRBJ1-5; D unclear. Germline CDR1 reads MNHEY; CDR2 reads SVGAGI. V gave up 2 bases and J gave up 3 bases, with 11 bases separating them. This CDR3 has 15 residues. The CDR3 nucleotides are TGTGCCAGCAGTTACGGGCGGAGTTACAATCAGCCCCAGCATCTT. This sequence encodes CASSYGRSYNQPQHL.

Points on this clonotype: Mismatch with germline at one junction end may stem from a read error. The chain carries TRBV20-1 and TRBJ2-7, with TRBD2 matching over 7 bases. Germline CDR1 DFQATT, CDR2 SNEGSKA (reference sequence). The CDR3 covers 14 residues. The CDR3 sequence: CSALRGGRSYEQYF. CDR3 nucleotides: TGCAGTGCCCTCAGAGGCGGGAGAAGCTACGAGCAGTATTTC.

In its sample, this clonotype ranks as medium-sized. The CDR3 nucleotides are TGTGCCAGCAGCCTCAGTCAGTACGAGCAGTACTTC. As protein: CASSLSQYEQYF. J is TRBJ2-7 and V is TRBV14, with no clear D. The CDR3 has 12 residues. Between the trimmed V and J ends, which lost 4 bases and 4 bases, there was a span of 8 bases. Per the germline V gene, CDR1 is SGHDN and CDR2 is FVKESK.

This clonotype occurred once. This chain joins TRBV10-1 and TRBJ2-3; a weak D match, TRBD2 (6 bases). The CDR3 has 18 residues. With 5 bases removed from V and 3 bases from J, the gap between germline ends came to 24 bases. Germline V gene sequence: CDR1 WNHNN, CDR2 SYGVQD (reference sequence). As DNA, the CDR3 is TGCGCCAGCAGTCCGGGCTGGGGGGACGGTCGAACAACAGATACGCAGTATTTT. Amino acid sequence: CASSPGWGDGRTTDTQYF.

This clonotype was seen at least ten times. V gene TRBV6-1 combines with J gene TRBJ1-5; D unclear. V shed 5 bases and J shed 6 bases, with 11 bases lying between them. This CDR3 region has 13 residues. Germline V gene sequence: CDR1 MNHNS, CDR2 SASEGT. CDR3 amino acids: CASSKEPVQPQHF. Here the CDR3 DNA reads TGTGCCAGCAGTAAAGAACCTGTTCAGCCCCAGCATTTT.

This clonotype was found once. The V call is TRBV29-1, the J call TRBJ2-1; TRBD1 matches at 8 bases. Germline trimming cut 5 bases from V and 4 bases from J; bases unmatched to any gene: 4. Germline V gene sequence: CDR1 SQVTM, CDR2 ANQGSEA. The CDR3 covers 13 residues. DNA of the CDR3: TGCAGCGTTCAGAGGGACAGGTACAATGAGCAGTTCTTC. As protein: CSVQRDRYNEQFF.

This sequence joins TRBV19 and TRBJ1-5; D is perhaps TRBD1 (5 bases). Trimming left V 7 bases short and J 4 bases short, with 14 bases between. The CDR3 covers 14 residues. The germline V gene encodes CDR1 LNHDA and CDR2 SQIVND (reference sequence). The CDR3 spells CASNEDSFNQPQHF. The CDR3 DNA reads TGTGCCAGTAACGAAGACAGTTTTAATCAGCCCCAGCATTTT.

This chain connects TRBV19 to TRBJ1-2, with D possibly being TRBD1 (5 bases). V was clipped by 7 bases and J by 4 bases, with 13 bases between them. The CDR3 is made up of 13 amino acids. CDR1 LNHDA and CDR2 SQIVND come from the germline V gene (reference sequence). DNA of the CDR3: TGTGCCAGTATCCCGGGGGGTCCCTATGGCTACACCTTC. Protein product: CASIPGGPYGYTF.

The sample holds one count of this clonotype. For the CDR3, the DNA is TGCAGCGTCGAGCAGACAGGAGGGGGCGAGCAGTACTTC. Its protein is CSVEQTGGGEQYF. This chain uses TRBV29-1 with TRBJ2-7; D may correspond to TRBD1 or TRBD2 (6 bases each). The V and J ends lost 6 bases and 6 bases respectively, with 18 bases between them. CDR1 and CDR2 from the germline V gene are SQVTM and ANQGSEA. The CDR3 is 13 amino acids.

V and J are TRBV25-1 and TRBJ1-5; D call uncertain. V was shortened by 9 bases and J by 0 bases, with 9 bases between the two germline ends. This CDR3 is 13 amino acids long. The germline gives CDR1 MGHDK, CDR2 SYGVNS. The CDR3 DNA reads as TGTGCCAGGAACGGTGCTAGCAATCAGCCCCAGCATTTT. Residues: CARNGASNQPQHF.